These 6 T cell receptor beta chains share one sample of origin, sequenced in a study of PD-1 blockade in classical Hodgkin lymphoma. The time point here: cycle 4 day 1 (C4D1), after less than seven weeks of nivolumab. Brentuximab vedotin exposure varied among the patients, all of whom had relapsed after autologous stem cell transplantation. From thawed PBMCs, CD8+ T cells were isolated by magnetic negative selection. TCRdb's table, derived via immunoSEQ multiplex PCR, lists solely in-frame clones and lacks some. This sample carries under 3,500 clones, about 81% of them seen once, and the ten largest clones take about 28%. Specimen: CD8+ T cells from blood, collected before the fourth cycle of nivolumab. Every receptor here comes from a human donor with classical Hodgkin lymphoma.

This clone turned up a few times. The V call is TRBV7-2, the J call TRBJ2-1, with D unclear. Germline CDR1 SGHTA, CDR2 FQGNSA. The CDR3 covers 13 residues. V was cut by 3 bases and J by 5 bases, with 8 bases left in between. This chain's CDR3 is CASSFMGNNEQFF. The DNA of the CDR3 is TGTGCCAGCAGCTTTATGGGGAACAATGAGCAGTTCTTC.

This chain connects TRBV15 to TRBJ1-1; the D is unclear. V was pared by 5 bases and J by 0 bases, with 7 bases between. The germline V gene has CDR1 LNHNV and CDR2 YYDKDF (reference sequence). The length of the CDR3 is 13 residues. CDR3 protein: CATSYGLNTEAFF. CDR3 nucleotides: TGTGCCACCAGCTATGGACTGAACACTGAAGCTTTCTTT.

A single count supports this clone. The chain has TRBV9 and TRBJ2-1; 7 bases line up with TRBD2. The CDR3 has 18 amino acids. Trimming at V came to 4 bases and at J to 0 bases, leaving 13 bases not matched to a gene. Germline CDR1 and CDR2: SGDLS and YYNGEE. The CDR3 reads CASSPPRGREFSYNEQFF. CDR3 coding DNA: TGTGCCAGCAGCCCCCCCCGGGGGAGGGAGTTCTCCTACAATGAGCAGTTCTTC.

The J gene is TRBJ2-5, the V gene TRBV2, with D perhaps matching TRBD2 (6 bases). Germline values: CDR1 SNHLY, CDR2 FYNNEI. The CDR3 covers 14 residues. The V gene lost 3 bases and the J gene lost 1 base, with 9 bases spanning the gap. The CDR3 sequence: CASSDPRGQETQYF. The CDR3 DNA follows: TGTGCCAGCAGTGACCCGCGGGGCCAAGAGACCCAGTACTTC.

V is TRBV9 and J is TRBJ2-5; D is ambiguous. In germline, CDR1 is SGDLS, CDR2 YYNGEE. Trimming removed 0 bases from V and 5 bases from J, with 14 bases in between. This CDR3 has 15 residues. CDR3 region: CASSVGEYVAETQYF. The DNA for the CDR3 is TGTGCCAGCAGCGTAGGAGAGTATGTGGCTGAGACCCAGTACTTC.

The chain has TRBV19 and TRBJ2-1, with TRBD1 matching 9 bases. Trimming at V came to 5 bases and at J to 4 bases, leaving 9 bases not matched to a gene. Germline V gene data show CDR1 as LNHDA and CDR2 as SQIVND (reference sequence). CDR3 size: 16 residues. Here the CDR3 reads CASSLGGQGWYNEQFF. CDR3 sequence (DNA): TGTGCCAGTAGTCTAGGGGGACAGGGTTGGTACAATGAGCAGTTCTTC.